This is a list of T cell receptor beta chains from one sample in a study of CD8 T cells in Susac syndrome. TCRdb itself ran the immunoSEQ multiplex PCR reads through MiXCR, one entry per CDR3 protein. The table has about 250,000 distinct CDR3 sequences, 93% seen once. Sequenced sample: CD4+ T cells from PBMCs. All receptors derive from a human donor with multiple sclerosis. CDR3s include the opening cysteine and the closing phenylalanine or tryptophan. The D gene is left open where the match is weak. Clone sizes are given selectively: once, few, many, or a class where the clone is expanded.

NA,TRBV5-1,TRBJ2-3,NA,CASSLARTDFTDTQYF,TGCGCCAGCAGCTTGGCTCGGACCGACTTCACAGATACGCAGTATTTT
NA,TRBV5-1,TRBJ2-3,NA,CASTYTGGPDTQYF,TGCGCCAGCACTTACACCGGGGGGCCGGATACGCAGTATTTT
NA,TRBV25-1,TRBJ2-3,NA,CASSEPRITDTQYF,TGTGCCAGCAGTGAACCCCGGATCACAGATACGCAGTATTTT
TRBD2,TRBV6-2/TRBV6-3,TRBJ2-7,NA,CASSNGGGYEQYF,TGTGCCAGCAGCAACGGGGGGGGCTACGAGCAGTACTTC
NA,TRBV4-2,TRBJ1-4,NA,CASSHEPRSREKLFF,TGTGCCAGCAGCCATGAACCTCGTAGTAGGGAAAAACTGTTTTTT
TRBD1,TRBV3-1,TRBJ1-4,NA,CASSPGQGWEKLFF,TGTGCCAGCAGCCCCGGACAGGGCTGGGAAAAACTGTTTTTT
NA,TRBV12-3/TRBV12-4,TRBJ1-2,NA,CASSLGQASYGYTF,TGTGCCAGCAGTTTAGGACAGGCGAGCTATGGCTACACCTTC
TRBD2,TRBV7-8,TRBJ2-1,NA,CASSPAVAGISNEQFF,TGTGCCAGCAGCCCCGCGGTAGCGGGAATCTCCAATGAGCAGTTCTTC
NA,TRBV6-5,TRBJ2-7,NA,CASSQDFGYPYEQYF,TGTGCCAGCAGTCAGGACTTTGGGTACCCCTACGAGCAGTACTTC
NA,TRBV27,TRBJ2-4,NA,CASSLSIPLAAKNIQYF,TGTGCCAGCAGTTTATCGATCCCTTTAGCCGCCAAAAACATTCAGTACTTC
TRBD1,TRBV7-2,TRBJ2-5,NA,CASSSDRGTQETQYF,TGTGCCAGCAGCTCAGACAGGGGGACCCAAGAGACCCAGTACTTC
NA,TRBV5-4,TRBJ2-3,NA,CASSWRGTDTQYF,TGTGCCAGCAGCTGGCGGGGCACAGATACGCAGTATTTT
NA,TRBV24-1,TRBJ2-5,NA,CATSDGRGTQYF,TGTGCCACCAGTGATGGCCGGGGGACCCAGTACTTC
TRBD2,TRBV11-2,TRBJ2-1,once,CASRSLAGGANEQFF,TGTGCCAGCAGGAGCTTAGCCGGGGGGGCCAATGAGCAGTTCTTC
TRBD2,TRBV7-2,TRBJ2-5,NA,CASLPGGGLRTQYF,TGTGCCAGCCTCCCTGGCGGGGGGTTGCGGACCCAGTACTTC
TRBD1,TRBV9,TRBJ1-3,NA,CASSMTGTGYNTIYF,TGTGCCAGCAGCATGACCGGGACAGGGTACAACACCATATATTTT
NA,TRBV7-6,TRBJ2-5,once,CASSLAYETQYF,TGTGCCAGCAGCTTAGCGTACGAGACCCAGTACTTC
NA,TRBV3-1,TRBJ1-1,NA,CASSQGFGQSTEAFF,TGTGCCAGCAGCCAAGGATTTGGGCAGTCCACTGAAGCTTTCTTT
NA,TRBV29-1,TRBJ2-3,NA,CSVRGPAGTDTQYF,TGCAGCGTCAGGGGCCCGGCCGGCACAGATACGCAGTATTTT
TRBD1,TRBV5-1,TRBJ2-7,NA,CASSPGTATEQYF,TGCGCCAGCAGCCCCGGGACAGCCACCGAGCAGTACTTC
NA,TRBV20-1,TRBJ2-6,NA,CSAVGSLSGANVLTF,TGCAGTGCGGTAGGGTCCCTCTCTGGGGCCAACGTCCTGACTTTC
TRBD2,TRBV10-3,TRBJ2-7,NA,CAIRAGQDNSYEQYF,TGTGCCATCAGAGCGGGGCAGGACAATTCCTACGAGCAGTACTTC
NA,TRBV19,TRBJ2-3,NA,CASKSIGFTDTQYF,TGTGCCAGTAAATCGATAGGGTTCACAGATACGCAGTATTTT
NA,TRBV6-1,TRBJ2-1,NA,CASSEVILARGNEQFF,TGTGCCAGCAGTGAAGTAATTTTGGCCCGAGGCAATGAGCAGTTCTTC
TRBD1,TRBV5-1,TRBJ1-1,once,CASAQQGDTEAFF,TGCGCCAGTGCCCAGCAGGGGGACACTGAAGCTTTCTTT
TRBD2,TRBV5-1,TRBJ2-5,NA,CASNAWGGETQYF,TGCGCCAGCAACGCGTGGGGGGGTGAGACCCAGTACTTC
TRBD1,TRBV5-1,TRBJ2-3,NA,CASSIGQGTDTQYF,TGCGCCAGCAGCATAGGACAGGGCACAGATACGCAGTATTTT
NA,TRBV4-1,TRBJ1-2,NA,CASSQESRVFGYGYTF,TGCGCCAGCAGCCAAGAAAGCAGGGTTTTTGGTTATGGCTACACCTTC
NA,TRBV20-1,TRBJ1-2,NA,CSARDPQFYGYTF,TGCAGTGCTAGAGATCCGCAGTTCTATGGCTACACCTTC
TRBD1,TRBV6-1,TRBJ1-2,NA,CASTKSGTEHHTNYGYTF,TGTGCCAGCACGAAATCCGGGACAGAGCACCACACTAACTATGGCTACACCTTC
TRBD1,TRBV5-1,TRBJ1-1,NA,CASSPGTVGTEAFF,TGCGCCAGCAGCCCCGGGACAGTCGGCACTGAAGCTTTCTTT
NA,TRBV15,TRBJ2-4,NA,CATSRGRQFGDAKNIQYF,TGTGCCACCAGCAGAGGTCGGCAGTTCGGGGATGCCAAAAACATTCAGTACTTC
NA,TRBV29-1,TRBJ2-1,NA,CSVETRGPLREQFF,TGCAGCGTTGAAACCCGGGGCCCGTTGAGGGAGCAGTTCTTC
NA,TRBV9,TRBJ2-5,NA,CASSVAPLPRGGWKETQYF,TGTGCCAGCAGCGTAGCCCCCCTCCCCCGAGGGGGGTGGAAAGAGACCCAGTACTTC
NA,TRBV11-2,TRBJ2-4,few,CALKTGDTGMDIQYF,TGTGCCCTGAAGACGGGTGACACAGGAATGGACATTCAGTACTTC
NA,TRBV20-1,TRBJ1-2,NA,CSARGSLTDPGNYGYTF,TGCAGTGCTAGAGGCAGTTTGACAGACCCCGGGAACTATGGCTACACCTTC
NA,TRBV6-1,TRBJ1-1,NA,CASSEAVRGAEAFF,TGTGCCAGCAGTGAAGCGGTCCGTGGCGCTGAAGCTTTCTTT
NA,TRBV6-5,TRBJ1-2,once,CASSYMQGMGGYTF,TGTGCCAGCAGTTACATGCAGGGGATGGGGGGCTACACCTTC
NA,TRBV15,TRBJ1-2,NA,CATSRDPARGGYTF,TGTGCCACCAGCAGAGACCCGGCCCGGGGGGGCTACACCTTC
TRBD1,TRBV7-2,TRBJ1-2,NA,CASSSGTALDGYTF,TGTGCCAGCAGCTCTGGGACAGCCCTTGATGGCTACACCTTC
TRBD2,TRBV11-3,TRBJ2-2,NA,CASSFTSGPTGELFF,TGTGCCAGCAGCTTCACTAGCGGTCCGACCGGGGAGCTGTTTTTT
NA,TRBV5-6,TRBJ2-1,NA,CASSFDLVEAYNEQFF,TGTGCCAGCAGCTTCGACCTAGTAGAGGCCTACAATGAGCAGTTCTTC
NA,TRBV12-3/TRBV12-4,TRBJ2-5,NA,CASSFVQGQETQYF,TGTGCCAGCAGTTTTGTACAAGGCCAAGAGACCCAGTACTTC
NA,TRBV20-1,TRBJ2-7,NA,CSAKSPGVGEQYF,TGCAGTGCTAAGTCTCCGGGGGTAGGGGAGCAGTACTTC
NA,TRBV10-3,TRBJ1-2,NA,CAISDPTGSLGTNYGYTF,TGTGCCATCAGTGACCCGACCGGGTCCCTAGGGACTAACTATGGCTACACCTTC